These T cell receptor beta chains were read from a single sample in a study of T cells in Graves' hyperthyroidism and ophthalmopathy. TCRdb reprocessed the multiplex PCR reads via MiXCR and lists one record per CDR3 protein. The profile shows about 740,000 distinct CDR3 sequences, 11% to 15% of them singletons. Sequenced sample: blood. These receptors were collected from a woman aged 18-29 years with Graves' hyperthyroidism. Both conserved end residues are part of each CDR3. Fields, in order: J gene, CDR3 length, V gene, clone size, CDR3 protein. Part of the rows lack a size; the others show once, few, many or a class for expanded clones.

J: TRBJ2-7; length: 13; V: TRBV18; size: many; CDR3: CASSPDRDYEQYF
J: TRBJ2-3; length: 13; V: TRBV7-2; size: many; CDR3: CASSALLEATQYF
J: TRBJ1-2; length: 18; V: TRBV20-1; size: many; CDR3: CSARDARGQGARGYGYTF
J: TRBJ1-1; length: 14; V: TRBV9; size: few; CDR3: CASSVAPGGTEAFF
J: TRBJ2-5; length: 15; V: TRBV4-1; size: many; CDR3: CASSQEGGSGETQYF
J: TRBJ2-5; length: 14; V: TRBV3-1; size: many; CDR3: CASSQRQIQETQYF
J: TRBJ2-1; length: 15; V: TRBV19; size: -; CDR3: CASSINPLATNEQFF
J: TRBJ2-3; length: 11; V: TRBV18; size: many; CDR3: CASSLDDTQYF
J: TRBJ2-1; length: 15; V: TRBV12-5; size: -; CDR3: CASGSSGNVDNEQFF
J: TRBJ2-2; length: 17; V: TRBV14; size: few; CDR3: CASSHARIGRGTGELFF
J: TRBJ2-1; length: 14; V: TRBV5-1; size: -; CDR3: CASSPRAEYNEQFF
J: TRBJ2-4; length: 13; V: TRBV12-3/TRBV12-4; size: few; CDR3: CASSLSGTHIQYF
J: TRBJ1-5; length: 15; V: TRBV12-3/TRBV12-4; size: many; CDR3: CASSPVGASNQPQHF
J: TRBJ1-1; length: 14; V: TRBV18; size: few; CDR3: CASSPRQELTEAFF
J: TRBJ2-3; length: 14; V: TRBV13; size: few; CDR3: CASSLRRGRDTQYF
J: TRBJ2-1; length: 17; V: TRBV27; size: many; CDR3: CASSYTVTGSIIDEQFF
J: TRBJ1-5; length: 16; V: TRBV7-2; size: once; CDR3: CASSPGTGVRGQPQHF
J: TRBJ2-1; length: 14; V: TRBV5-1; size: -; CDR3: CASSSGTGHNEQFF
J: TRBJ2-7; length: 16; V: TRBV20-1; size: many; CDR3: CSATHLLRDWFYEQYF
J: TRBJ2-7; length: 16; V: TRBV20-1; size: -; CDR3: CSARGDDRGLTYEQYF
J: TRBJ2-7; length: 14; V: TRBV20-1; size: few; CDR3: CSSPSGYNSYEQYF